One sample yielded the 18 T cell receptor beta chains listed below, sequenced in a study of cytomegalovirus exposure and HLA in healthy donors (dated by TCRdb to the late 2010s). The library came from the immunoSEQ multiplex PCR assay. For the multiplex PCR, a mixture combining 60 forward primers for TCR Vbeta segments and 13 reverse primers for TCR Jbeta segments was used. This is the immuneACCESS table as TCRdb keeps it, with only in-frame sequences that have V and J called. A part of the clones is gone; compared with another copy, unresolved V genes explain less than half, and the rest is unexplained. This sample gives 150,000 to 200,000 clones in total; about 83% of them show up just once. The ten largest account for 4.5% to 7.5% of the sample. The sample comprised PBMCs. Receptors were obtained from a woman aged 30 to 39 in good health and CMV-seropositive.

The gene calls are TRBV27 and TRBJ2-7; D may be TRBD2 (6 bases). Germline V gives CDR1 MNHEY, CDR2 SMNVEV (reference sequence). The CDR3 loop spans 15 amino acids. V lost 6 bases to trimming and J lost 3 bases, with 18 bases between them. CDR3 DNA sequence: TGTGCCAGCAGGAGAGCGGGCGAACTAAACTACGAGCAGTACTTC. Its translation: CASRRAGELNYEQYF.

This clone came up a few times. This chain connects TRBV10-3 to TRBJ2-7, with a weak D call TRBD2 (5 bases). V lost 0 bases, J lost 4 bases, and 13 bases lay in between. The CDR3 runs 15 residues. Germline V gene sequence: CDR1 ENHRY, CDR2 SYGVKD. CDR3 sequence (DNA): TGTGCCATCAGTGAGTCGGTGAGGGTAGGGTACGAGCAGTACTTC. This sequence encodes CAISESVRVGYEQYF.

The V gene is TRBV5-1, the J gene TRBJ2-1; a weak D match, TRBD2 (7 bases). Per the germline V gene, CDR1 is SGHRS and CDR2 is YFSETQ. The CDR3 has 15 amino acids. The V end lost 4 bases, the J end lost 7 bases, and 18 bases lay between the germline ends. CDR3 in amino acids: CASSPGGGERNEQFF. The CDR3 DNA follows: TGCGCCAGCAGCCCTGGGGGGGGCGAGAGAAATGAGCAGTTCTTC. Looking up the rest from reference TRBV5-1 and TRBJ2-1 gives the full variable domain: KAGVTQTPRYLIKTRGQQVTLSCSPISGHRSVSWYQQTPGQGLQFLFEYFSETQRNKGNFPGRFSGRQFSNSRSEMNVSTLELGDSALYLCASSPGGGERNEQFFGPGTRLTVL.

J is TRBJ1-1 and V is TRBV4-2; unclear D gene. With 1 base removed from V and 6 bases from J, the gap between germline ends came to 3 bases. CDR1 and CDR2 from the germline V gene are LGHNA and YNFKEQ. The CDR3 loop spans 11 amino acids. Here the CDR3 DNA reads TGTGCCAGCAGCCAAGGGCCTGAAGCTTTCTTT. Its translation is CASSQGPEAFF.

This chain joins TRBV2 and TRBJ1-2, with 8 nucleotides matching TRBD1. J lost 12 bases, V lost 8 bases, and 11 bases had no gene match. This CDR3 is 12 amino acids long. Germline CDR1 and CDR2: SNHLY and FYNNEI. The CDR3 sequence is CASQDRVYGDTF. For the CDR3, the DNA is TGTGCCAGCCAGGACAGGGTCTATGGAGACACCTTC.

The chain links TRBV6-4 to TRBJ2-7; a possible D gene is TRBD1 (5 bases). The germline V and J ends were trimmed by 9 bases and 5 bases, with 11 bases remaining between them. CDR3 size: 11 residues. Per germline, CDR1 MRHNA and CDR2 SNTAGT. In DNA form, the CDR3 reads TGTGCCAGTTGCAGGGTTAACGAGCAGTACTTC. The encoded protein is CASCRVNEQYF.

This clone has only a few counts. The J gene is TRBJ1-4, the V gene TRBV25-1; 7 bases are a match to TRBD1. The CDR3 has 15 amino acids. The V and J ends lost 1 base and 7 bases, in that order; junction bases with no gene match: 6. Germline-derived CDR1 and CDR2 are MGHDK and SYGVNS. CDR3 DNA: TGTGCCAGCAGTGAATCAGACAGGGTGGCTGAAAAACTGTTTTTT. Amino acids: CASSESDRVAEKLFF.

The V and J genes are TRBV6-1 and TRBJ2-7; 9 bases align to TRBD1. This CDR3 has 15 residues. CDR1 is MNHNS and CDR2 is SASEGT in the germline V gene. The trim removed 8 bases at V and 4 bases at J, leaving 12 bases unmatched. In DNA, the CDR3 is TGTGCCAGCGGACCCCGCGGGACAGGGAGGTACGAGCAGTACTTC. The encoded protein is CASGPRGTGRYEQYF.

The chain links TRBV28 to TRBJ1-1, with a tentative D call TRBD1 (5 bases). Trimming pared 3 bases from V and 2 bases from J, leaving 16 bases between. The CDR3 extends over 16 amino acids. The germline V gene has CDR1 MDHEN and CDR2 SYDVKM. CDR3 sequence: CASSLRQGRCNTEAFF. CDR3 coding DNA: TGTGCCAGCAGTTTGCGCCAGGGAAGATGTAACACTGAAGCTTTCTTT.

This clone appeared a single time. The J gene is TRBJ2-7, the V gene TRBV19, with no clear D. Trimming stripped 5 bases from V and 8 bases from J, with 16 bases between. CDR3 length equals 13 residues. Germline CDR1 is LNHDA and CDR2 is SQIVND (reference sequence). The CDR3 DNA sequence: TGTGCCAGTAGTCAAATGGCAGCGCAACAGCAGTACTTC. Its protein is CASSQMAAQQQYF.

This clone was found a few times. This rearrangement joins TRBV2 to TRBJ1-1; 7 bases are shared with TRBD1. V was clipped by 4 bases and J by 7 bases; unmatched bases: 3. Germline V gives CDR1 SNHLY, CDR2 FYNNEI. The CDR3 has 12 amino acids. Written as DNA, the CDR3 is TGTGCCAGCAGTGGGACAGGCATTGAAGCTTTCTTT. Protein: CASSGTGIEAFF.

The chain has TRBV28 and TRBJ1-4; D uncertain. CDR3 length equals 14 residues. The V gene's germline CDR1 is MDHEN and CDR2 SYDVKM. Trimming pared 0 bases from V and 4 bases from J, leaving 6 bases between. In DNA, the CDR3 is TGTGCCAGCAGTTTATGGCAGGTTAATGAAAAACTGTTTTTT. Translating gives CASSLWQVNEKLFF.

The chain has TRBV2 and TRBJ2-3; possibly TRBD1 for D (6 bases). Germline V gene sequence: CDR1 SNHLY, CDR2 FYNNEI. The ends were cut back, 7 bases at V and 4 bases at J, with 9 bases in the middle. The CDR3 runs to 12 residues. The CDR3 DNA reads TGTGCCAGCAACAGGGTTTCAGATACGCAGTATTTT. It is translated as CASNRVSDTQYF.

This clone was seen only once. V gene TRBV6-6 combines with J gene TRBJ1-1; 10 positions match TRBD1. The CDR3 has 14 amino acids. CDR1 is MNHNY and CDR2 is SVGAGI in the germline V gene (reference sequence). Germline trimming cut 4 bases from V and 8 bases from J; bases unmatched to any gene: 7. This CDR3 is CASSSRQGASEAFF. Written as DNA, the CDR3 is TGTGCCAGCAGTTCCCGACAGGGGGCGTCGGAAGCTTTCTTT.

This clone has just a few counts. V gene TRBV10-3 combines with J gene TRBJ2-3, with D perhaps TRBD1 (5 bases). Trimming took 8 bases from V and 6 from J, leaving 18 bases between them. Germline V lookup: CDR1 ENHRY, CDR2 SYGVKD. This CDR3 region has 14 residues. DNA of the CDR3: TGTGCCATCGCGCCTCCTGATGGGGCGGATACGCAGTATTTT. Translation gives CAIAPPDGADTQYF.

This clone occurred a few times. Sequence at one end of the junction differs from germline and may be a read error. The CDR3 DNA follows: TGCGCCAGCAGCCGTACAGGGGTCAACGTCCTGACTTTC. Its translation is CASSRTGVNVLTF. The chain couples TRBV5-1 to TRBJ2-6; 7 positions match TRBD1. This CDR3 has 13 residues. The germline gives CDR1 SGHRS, CDR2 YFSETQ.

The V gene is TRBV19, the J gene TRBJ2-3, with 10 bases lining up with TRBD1. Germline trimming cut 4 bases from V and 1 base from J; bases unmatched to any gene: 14. Germline loops: CDR1 LNHDA, CDR2 SQIVND (reference sequence). This CDR3 is 19 amino acids long. CDR3 bases: TGTGCCAGTAGTAAACACCCAACCCCCGGGACAGGGGGCACAGATACGCAGTATTTT. This translates into CASSKHPTPGTGGTDTQYF.

The rearrangement joins TRBV27 to TRBJ2-6; tentatively, D is TRBD1 (6 bases). The V gene's germline CDR1 is MNHEY and CDR2 SMNVEV (reference sequence). With 4 bases removed from V and 1 base from J, the gap between germline ends came to 14 bases. The CDR3 covers 17 residues. The CDR3 protein is CASSSMHRDSGANVLTF. In DNA form, the CDR3 reads TGTGCCAGCAGTTCGATGCACAGGGATTCTGGGGCCAACGTCCTGACTTTC.